These T cell receptor beta chains were read from a single sample in a study of blood T cell repertoires in COVID-19. The protocol was immunoSEQ multiplex PCR, while the TCRdb copy is restricted to in-frame clones and leaves out a portion. The sample includes 150,000 to 200,000 clones, approximately 82% of them seen just once. The sample was PBMCs or T cells enriched from blood (not recorded which). These receptor sequences come from a man in his 60s who had recovered from COVID-19. Each CDR3 is given with its conserved first and last residue. The D gene is left open where the match is weak. Size is omitted from some rows. Given values are once, few, many or a class for expanded clones.

abundance: -; j_gene: TRBJ1-2; d_gene: TRBD1; v_gene: TRBV5-1; CDR3nt: TGCGCCAGCAGCGTACCCGGACAGGGGGAAGGCTACACCTTC; CDR3aa: CASSVPGQGEGYTF
abundance: -; j_gene: TRBJ2-5; d_gene: TRBD2; v_gene: TRBV6-5; CDR3nt: TGTGCCAGCAGCCGTGGGAGGGTCCAAGAGACCCAGTACTTC; CDR3aa: CASSRGRVQETQYF
abundance: few; j_gene: TRBJ2-1; d_gene: TRBD2; v_gene: TRBV19; CDR3nt: TGTGCCAGTAGTATTAGGACTAGCGGGAGCTACAATGAGCAGTTCTTC; CDR3aa: CASSIRTSGSYNEQFF
abundance: -; j_gene: TRBJ2-7; d_gene: -; v_gene: TRBV7-2; CDR3nt: TGTGCCAGCAGCTCAGGGACTTACTACGAGCAGTACTTC; CDR3aa: CASSSGTYYEQYF
abundance: few; j_gene: TRBJ2-3; d_gene: -; v_gene: TRBV2; CDR3nt: TGTGCCAGCAGAGCCCCGAGCCCCACAGATACGCAGTATTTT; CDR3aa: CASRAPSPTDTQYF
abundance: -; j_gene: TRBJ2-1; d_gene: TRBD1; v_gene: TRBV6-5; CDR3nt: TGTGCCAGCTCCTGGGGACAGGGGTCCTACAATGAGCAGTTCTTC; CDR3aa: CASSWGQGSYNEQFF
abundance: -; j_gene: TRBJ1-2; d_gene: TRBD1; v_gene: TRBV28; CDR3nt: TGTGCCAGCAGTTTACGCGGGACAGGAAAAAACTATGGCTACACCTTC; CDR3aa: CASSLRGTGKNYGYTF
abundance: -; j_gene: TRBJ2-1; d_gene: -; v_gene: TRBV6-5; CDR3nt: TGTGCCAGCAGTTACCGCCCGCGGGGCGGCGATGAGCAGTTCTTC; CDR3aa: CASSYRPRGGDEQFF
abundance: -; j_gene: TRBJ1-2; d_gene: -; v_gene: TRBV25-1; CDR3nt: TGTGCCAGCAGTGAATTGGGCCTGACCTATGGCTACACCTTC; CDR3aa: CASSELGLTYGYTF
abundance: -; j_gene: TRBJ2-7; d_gene: -; v_gene: TRBV3-1/TRBV3-2; CDR3nt: TGTGCCAGCAGCCAAGGGACAGCCTACGAGCAGTACTTC; CDR3aa: CASSQGTAYEQYF
abundance: -; j_gene: TRBJ1-1; d_gene: TRBD1; v_gene: TRBV5-1; CDR3nt: TGCGCCAGCAGCTTGACAGGGGGGACTGAAGCTTTCTTT; CDR3aa: CASSLTGGTEAFF
abundance: -; j_gene: TRBJ2-2; d_gene: TRBD1; v_gene: TRBV19; CDR3nt: TGTGCCAGTAGTAACCGGCAGGGGGCCACCGGGGAGCTGTTTTTT; CDR3aa: CASSNRQGATGELFF
abundance: -; j_gene: TRBJ2-3; d_gene: TRBD2; v_gene: TRBV7-3; CDR3nt: TGTGCCAGCAGCACCCAGACTAGCGGGGGGGCATCAGATACGCAGTATTTT; CDR3aa: CASSTQTSGGASDTQYF
abundance: -; j_gene: TRBJ1-6; d_gene: -; v_gene: TRBV3-1/TRBV3-2; CDR3nt: TGTGCCAGCAGCCTTACAGGGTCCTCACCCCTCCACTTT; CDR3aa: CASSLTGSSPLHF